Following are 6 T cell receptor beta chains from one sample sequenced in a study of human T cells and chemical hapten exposure. TCRdb analysed the RACE reads with MiXCR anew, one entry per CDR3 protein. The sample lists around 85,000 distinct CDR3 sequences; 13% were seen once. Sample time point: patch test 3, about 24 weeks after DPC sensitization. The treatment is: therapeutic diphenylcyclopropenone sensitization with weekly scalp DPC. Sample: whole blood, taken in connection with sensitization to the hapten diphenylcyclopropenone (DPC). The source of these receptors is a woman in her 50s with alopecia areata. Some clones in this sample may be carry-over from other donors' samples.

This chain joins TRBV20-1 and TRBJ2-1; 12 bases map to TRBD2. Looked up from germline, CDR1 is DFQATT and CDR2 is SNEGSKA (reference sequence). This CDR3 has 16 residues. V lost 5 bases, J lost 7 bases, and 12 bases stayed unmatched. CDR3 loop: CSASTSGRGFGNEQFF. The CDR3 coding sequence is TGCAGTGCTTCGACTAGCGGGAGAGGGTTTGGTAATGAGCAGTTCTTC.

This clonotype came up once. This chain joins TRBV2 and TRBJ2-7; 10 bases are a match to TRBD2. V gave up 8 bases and J gave up 2 bases; unmatched junction bases: 9. The germline V gene encodes CDR1 SNHLY and CDR2 FYNNEI. The CDR3 is made up of 15 amino acids. The CDR3 DNA reads as TGTGCCAGCGAATCTTCTAGCGGGAGTCCCTACGAGCAGTACTTC. Translating gives CASESSSGSPYEQYF.

This sequence joins TRBV29-1 and TRBJ2-6; D not resolved. This CDR3 is 13 amino acids long. Trimming removed 4 bases at V and 0 bases at J, with 4 bases between. Germline CDR1 reads SQVTM; CDR2 reads ANQGSEA. The CDR3 nucleotides are TGCAGCGTTGGGGACTCTGGGGCCAACGTCCTGACTTTC. This gives the protein CSVGDSGANVLTF.

Many counts were recorded for this clonotype. The rearrangement links TRBV5-1 to TRBJ2-5, with D hard to call. V lost 0 bases and J 6 bases, leaving 9 bases between the germline ends. The CDR3 consists of 13 residues. Germline V gene sequence: CDR1 SGHRS, CDR2 YFSETQ. The CDR3 region is CASSLGGRQTQYF. The CDR3 DNA sequence: TGCGCCAGCAGCTTGGGGGGTCGGCAGACCCAGTACTTC.

This clonotype has just a few counts. The J gene is TRBJ2-7, the V gene TRBV3-1; TRBD2 aligns across 11 bases. The CDR3 is 15 residues long. Germline CDR1 and CDR2: LGHDT and YNNKEL (reference sequence). Trimming took 1 base from V and 3 from J; bases not matched to a gene: 2. The CDR3 reads CASSQGLAGSYEQYF. The CDR3 DNA follows: TGTGCCAGCAGCCAAGGACTAGCGGGAAGCTACGAGCAGTACTTC.

This clonotype has more than one count but fewer than ten. The chain uses TRBV28 and TRBJ1-1; maybe TRBD1 (5 bases). The CDR3 has 12 amino acids. Trimming pared 6 bases from V and 3 bases from J, leaving 8 bases between. CDR1 and CDR2 from the germline V gene are MDHEN and SYDVKM. The CDR3 DNA follows: TGTGCCAGCAGGGGGCAGTACACTGAAGCTTTCTTT. It is translated as CASRGQYTEAFF.